These T cell receptor beta chains were read from a single sample in a study of cytomegalovirus exposure and HLA in healthy donors. Assay: immunoSEQ multiplex PCR; the TCRdb copy retains only in-frame clones and omits some. The sample consists of approximately 240,000 clones, around nine tenths of them appearing once. The sequenced sample consisted of PBMCs. The origin of the receptors is a woman younger than 30 in good health and CMV-seronegative. CDR3s include the opening cysteine and the closing phenylalanine or tryptophan. The order of the fields is D gene, V gene, J gene, clone size, CDR3 DNA, CDR3 protein. A D gene is named only where the DNA matches it firmly. Some rows mark clone size as missing; the rest say once, few, many or name a class of expanded clone.

>.|TRBV19|TRBJ2-3|.
TGTGCCAGTACCTTAACGGGTTTTAGCAAGCTAGATACGCAGTATTTT
CASTLTGFSKLDTQYF
>TRBD1|TRBV28|TRBJ1-1|.
TGTGCCAGCCAGCCAGGGGGCAAAGAAAACACTGAAGCTTTCTTT
CASQPGGKENTEAFF
>.|TRBV30|TRBJ1-1|few
TGTGCCTGGAGGGCAAACAGGTTGACTGAAGCTTTCTTT
CAWRANRLTEAFF
>.|TRBV2|TRBJ1-1|once
TGTGCCACCCGGAACAGGGCCACTGAAGCTTTCTTT
CATRNRATEAFF
>.|TRBV5-1|TRBJ1-4|.
TGCGCCAGCAGTTGGGGGAGCGGGGAAAAACTGTTTTTT
CASSWGSGEKLFF
>.|TRBV6-6|TRBJ2-1|.
TGTGCCAGCAGTTACGCAAAACCAGGGTACAATGAGCAGTTCTTC
CASSYAKPGYNEQFF
>TRBD2|TRBV5-1|TRBJ2-7|.
TGCGCCAGCAGCTTGGGGCTGCGGGAGGGCTACGAGCAGTACTTC
CASSLGLREGYEQYF
>.|TRBV2|TRBJ1-1|.
TGTGCCAGCAGTGAAGGGGCAGGGATGAACACTGAAGCTTTCTTT
CASSEGAGMNTEAFF
>.|TRBV30|TRBJ1-2|.
TGTGCCTGGAGCCCTGACATGTTTGGCTATGGCTACACCTTC
CAWSPDMFGYGYTF
>TRBD2|TRBV28|TRBJ2-5|.
TGTGCCACAAGGACCTTCGCTAGCGGCGCAGAGACCCAGTACTTC
CATRTFASGAETQYF
>.|TRBV28|TRBJ1-6|.
TGTGCCAGCAGTTTCCCGGGGGGGGCGAATTCACCCCTCCACTTT
CASSFPGGANSPLHF
>TRBD1|TRBV7-9|TRBJ2-7|.
TGTGCCAGCAGCAGAACGACAGGGCGGTACGAGCAGTACTTC
CASSRTTGRYEQYF
>.|TRBV11-2|TRBJ1-4|.
TGTGCCAGCAGCTTAGTGGGCTTTAATGAAAAACTGTTTTTT
CASSLVGFNEKLFF
>TRBD2|TRBV4-2|TRBJ2-1|.
TGTGCCAGCAGCCGATTGGCGGGAGTTGCCTACAATGAGCAGTTCTTC
CASSRLAGVAYNEQFF
>.|TRBV27|TRBJ2-3|.
TGTGCCAGCAGTTTTTACTCTAGCACAGATACGCAGTATTTT
CASSFYSSTDTQYF
>TRBD2|TRBV7-2|TRBJ2-3|.
TGTGCCAGCAGCTTATATACGGGAGGGGCTTCGGATACGCAGTATTTT
CASSLYTGGASDTQYF
>.|TRBV12-5|TRBJ2-5|medium-sized
TGTGCTAGTGGTTTGGTACTCCTAACTATACCCCAGTACTTC
CASGLVLLTIPQYF
>TRBD1|TRBV6-1|TRBJ1-2|.
TGTGCCAGCAGTGAAGTAGGGGGCTGGGGCTACACCTTC
CASSEVGGWGYTF
>TRBD2|TRBV6-1|TRBJ2-7|.
TGTGCCAGCACCCGGCTAGCGGGTACCTCCTACGAGCAGTACTTC
CASTRLAGTSYEQYF
>.|TRBV28|TRBJ1-3|.
TGTGCCAGCAGTTTATTTGCGGGGGGAAACACCATATATTTT
CASSLFAGGNTIYF
>TRBD2|TRBV9|TRBJ2-1|.
TGTGCCAGCAGCGTAGTCGGTAGCGGGAGGTACAATGAGCAGTTCTTC
CASSVVGSGRYNEQFF
>TRBD1|TRBV7-9|TRBJ1-5|.
TGTGCCAGCAGCTTGTCCAGGGGGGCTCAGCCCCAGCATTTT
CASSLSRGAQPQHF
>TRBD2|TRBV7-6|TRBJ2-5|.
TGTGCCAGCAGGGCAACCGGGACTAACATAATCTTACAAGAGACCCAGTACTTC
CASRATGTNIILQETQYF
>.|TRBV30|TRBJ1-5|.
TGTGCCTGGAGTGGGACATCCGGGGGATATAGCAATCAGCCCCAGCATTTT
CAWSGTSGGYSNQPQHF
>.|TRBV15|TRBJ2-3|.
TGTGCCACCAGCAGAGATGTCGGTTACACGCAGTATTTT
CATSRDVGYTQYF
>TRBD1|TRBV7-3|TRBJ1-2|.
TGTGCCAGCAGCTCAAGCCCCGACAGGGTTAACTATGGCTACACCTTC
CASSSSPDRVNYGYTF
>TRBD2|TRBV15|TRBJ2-7|.
TGTGCCACCAGCAGCGTAGCGGGAGAGGACGAGCAGTACTTC
CATSSVAGEDEQYF
>.|TRBV7-7|TRBJ2-3|.
TGTGCCAGCAGCTTATATCCGAGGGGGACAGATACGCAGTATTTT
CASSLYPRGTDTQYF
>TRBD2|TRBV7-3|TRBJ2-1|once
TGTGCCAGCAGCTCTGAACTAGCGGTCCAGTACAATGAGCAGTTCTTC
CASSSELAVQYNEQFF
>.|TRBV4-1|TRBJ2-2|.
TGCGCCAGCGGGGTACCGGGACACTCGAACACCGGGGAGCTGTTTTTT
CASGVPGHSNTGELFF
>TRBD1|TRBV7-8|TRBJ1-5|.
TGTGCCAGCAGCTTAGCTGGGACAGGGGAGGTCGGTCAGCCCCAGCATTTT
CASSLAGTGEVGQPQHF
>TRBD1|TRBV10-2|TRBJ2-3|.
TGCGCCAGCAGTGGATGGGGACAGGGGGTTTTGACAGATACGCAGTATTTT
CASSGWGQGVLTDTQYF
>.|TRBV2|TRBJ2-5|.
TGTGCCAGCAGTAAAGGGGCCACGGGGGGCCGGGGAGAGACCCAGTACTTC
CASSKGATGGRGETQYF
>.|TRBV12-2|TRBJ2-7|.
TGTGCAAGTCGCTTATGTGGGACTAGCGGGAGGTTGCACGAGCAGTACTTC
CASRLCGTSGRLHEQYF
>TRBD2|TRBV6-5|TRBJ2-7|.
TGTGCCAGCAGTCGACTAGCGGGAAGGTACGAGCAGTACTTC
CASSRLAGRYEQYF
>.|TRBV30|TRBJ2-1|.
TGTGCCTGGAGTGTGTTAGGGGATGAGCAGTTCTTC
CAWSVLGDEQFF
>TRBD1|TRBV4-1|TRBJ1-2|.
TGCGCCAGCAGCCAAGCCGGGACAGACTTCTATGGCTACACCTTC
CASSQAGTDFYGYTF
>.|TRBV18|TRBJ2-1|once
TGTGCCAGCTCACGGGCACCTGGGAATGAGCAGTTCTTC
CASSRAPGNEQFF
>.|TRBV30|TRBJ1-1|.
TGTGCCTGGACCCCCAGGCTCTATCGAACAGGGCCTGAAGCTTTCTTT
CAWTPRLYRTGPEAFF
>.|TRBV5-1|TRBJ1-2|once
TGCGCCAGCAGCTTCCGGGGGGCGCTGTCTAACTATGGCTACACCTTC
CASSFRGALSNYGYTF